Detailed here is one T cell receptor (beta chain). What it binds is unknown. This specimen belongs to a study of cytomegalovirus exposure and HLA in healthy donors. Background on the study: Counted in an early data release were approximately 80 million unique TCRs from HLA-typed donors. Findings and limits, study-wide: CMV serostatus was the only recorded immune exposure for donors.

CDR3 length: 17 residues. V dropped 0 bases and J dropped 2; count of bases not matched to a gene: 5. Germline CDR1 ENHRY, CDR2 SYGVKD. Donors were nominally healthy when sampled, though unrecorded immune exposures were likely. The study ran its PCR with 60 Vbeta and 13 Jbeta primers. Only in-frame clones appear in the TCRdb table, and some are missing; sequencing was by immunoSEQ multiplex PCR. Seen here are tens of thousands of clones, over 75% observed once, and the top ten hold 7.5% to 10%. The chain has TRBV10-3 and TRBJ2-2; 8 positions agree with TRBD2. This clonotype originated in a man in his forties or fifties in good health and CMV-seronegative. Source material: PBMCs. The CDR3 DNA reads TGTGCCATCAGTGAGTCTGTAGCGGGACGAAACACCGGGGAGCTGTTTTTT. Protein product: CAISESVAGRNTGELFF.